A single T cell receptor (beta chain) is shown here with its context. Its target is unknown. This entry comes from a study of cytomegalovirus exposure and HLA in healthy donors. Study observations and caveats: Immune exposure was documented only through CMV serostatus. Among the most significant clusters, several appeared linked to common viral pathogens in a later analysis. The number of N-insertions in an Asian-associated ancestry cluster was reportedly below the approximately 700-donor mean in a later analysis.

The PCR ran on 60 Vbeta and 13 Jbeta primers. Original methodology: Later, roughly 77 million unique TCR beta chains were counted in an analysis, and roughly 10 million of them were shared. Assay used: immunoSEQ multiplex PCR; TCRdb lists only in-frame clones, some missing. The V and J calls and clone size come from that table; D and trimming were worked out from the DNA. The data hold about 140,000 clones, with roughly two thirds observed a single time. The CDR3 covers 14 residues. Trimming removed 3 bases from V and 2 bases from J, with 9 bases in between. Germline V gene sequence: CDR1 SSHAT, CDR2 FNYEAQ (reference sequence).

The sample taken for sequencing was PBMCs. The receptor was isolated from a male donor in good health and CMV-seronegative. This chain connects TRBV7-7 to TRBJ2-3; TRBD2 is a possible D gene (7 bases). In nucleotides, the CDR3 is TGTGCCAGCAGCTTGGGGGGGCTCACAGATACGCAGTATTTT. Translating gives CASSLGGLTDTQYF.